These 5 T cell receptor beta chains originate from one sample sequenced in a study of T cell repertoires in cytomegalovirus infection. TCRdb ran MiXCR on the reads and lists one entry per CDR3 protein. The sample contains about 360,000 distinct CDR3 sequences, just under 35% of which appear only once. The antigens of these receptors remain unknown. Sequenced material: cultured PBMCs, taken from culture after CMV antigen stimulation. Receptors were obtained from a human donor in good health (CMV status not recorded). Some clones in this sample may be carry-over from other donors' samples.

The chain recombines TRBV5-8 with TRBJ1-3; D is unclear. Germline V gene lookup returns CDR1 SGHTS and CDR2 YDEGEE. V lost 4 bases to trimming and J lost 4 bases, with 15 bases between them. This CDR3 spans 15 amino acids. DNA for the CDR3: TGTGCCAGCAGCCCCCTCGGCCAGATCGGAAACACCATATATTTT. Amino acids: CASSPLGQIGNTIYF.

The chain uses TRBV12-3 or TRBV12-4 and TRBJ1-2; 8 bases agree with TRBD1. V lost 8 bases and J lost 8; bases outside the gene matches: 13. There are 14 residues in the CDR3. Here the CDR3 DNA reads TGTGCCAGCCCCGGACAGGGAGGAAAAGGGGGCTACACCTTC. This codes for CASPGQGGKGGYTF.

In this sample, this clonotype turned up a few times. The chain joins TRBV15 to TRBJ2-7; D perhaps matches TRBD1 (6 bases). Trimming stripped 6 bases from V and 6 bases from J, with 15 bases between. Germline CDR1 is LNHNV and CDR2 is YYDKDF (reference sequence). The CDR3 runs 13 residues. CDR3 DNA: TGTGCCACCAGTTTCAACAGGGCGGCCGAGCAGTACGTC. Protein product: CATSFNRAAEQYV.

The chain uses TRBV12-3 or TRBV12-4 and TRBJ2-5; tentatively, D is TRBD1 (5 bases). The ends were cut back, 4 bases at V and 1 base at J, with 10 bases in the middle. The CDR3 spans 14 residues. CDR3 region: CASSYQGPQETQYF. CDR3 coding DNA: TGTGCCAGCAGTTATCAGGGCCCCCAAGAGACCCAGTACTTC.

The chain employs TRBV7-9 and TRBJ1-3, with 7 bases fitting TRBD1. Germline V lookup: CDR1 SEHNR, CDR2 FQNEAQ (reference sequence). This CDR3 region has 15 residues. V lost 5 bases, J lost 7 bases, and 11 bases stayed unmatched. The CDR3 sequence is CASSQQTGQRNTIYF. The CDR3 nucleotides are TGTGCCAGCAGCCAACAGACAGGGCAGCGTAACACCATATATTTT.